What follows are 2 T cell receptor beta chains derived from one specimen sequenced in a study of vaccination and CD4 T cells after COVID-19 (dated by TCRdb to 2021 to 2024). Preparation of the library involved PCR. Instrument on record: Illumina iSeq 100. DNA from cultured CD4+ T cells was subjected to TCR sequencing with the Oncomine TCR Beta short-read assay at the Johns Hopkins FTIC core. TCRdb took the public reads, trimmed them with fastp at Q25, ran MiXCR for clone calling and kept in-frame beta chains. CDR3 protein duplicates are merged, each entry listing the most common genes and DNA. In all, the sample holds 9,500 to 15,000 distinct CDR3 sequences, and 60% of those were seen once. The top ten constitute about 23% of the sample. Their recognized antigens are unknown. The treatment or condition tag for this specimen amounts to: approximately nine-day PBMC culture with coronavirus spike peptide pools or control peptides (ViraFEST assay).

The sequenced sample was CD4+ T cells from blood, cultured in vitro. The source is a human donor who had recovered from COVID-19.

The gene calls are TRBV5-1 and TRBJ1-1; D is unclear. The CDR3 covers 15 residues. The ends were cut back, 4 bases at V and 0 bases at J, with 13 bases in the middle. Per the germline V gene, CDR1 is SGHRS and CDR2 is YFSETQ. The DNA of the CDR3 is TGCGCCAGCAGCGATCCGACAAGCCTGAACACTGAAGCTTTCTTT. Translated, it gives CASSDPTSLNTEAFF.

The chain links TRBV6-1 to TRBJ2-7; TRBD2 is a possible D gene (6 bases). Trimming pared 4 bases from V and 0 bases from J, leaving 13 bases between. There are 15 residues in the CDR3. CDR1 MNHNS and CDR2 SASEGT come from the germline V gene. CDR3 coding DNA: TGTGCCAGCAGTGGGCTAGCGCAAGCCTCCTACGAGCAGTACTTC. It encodes CASSGLAQASYEQYF.